A selection of T cell receptor beta chains follows, all from one sample in a study of T cell repertoires in cytomegalovirus infection. A single record per CDR3 protein comes from TCRdb applying MiXCR to the reads. Altogether 150,000 to 200,000 distinct CDR3 sequences are present, roughly a fifth being singletons, with the ten largest covering roughly 2.9%. The sequencing sample was made of PBMCs. The receptors stem from a human donor in good health (CMV status not recorded). Some clones in this sample may be carry-over from other donors' samples. Each CDR3 is given with its conserved first and last residue. The order of the fields is V gene, J gene, D gene, clone size, CDR3 protein, CDR3 DNA. A D gene is named only where the DNA matches it firmly. The size entry is marked missing in some rows and otherwise reads once, few, many or a size class.

TRBV12-3/TRBV12-4	TRBJ1-3	NA	NA	CASSPFSVNTIYF	TGTGCCAGCAGCCCGTTCTCGGTAAACACCATATATTTT
TRBV6-2/TRBV6-3	TRBJ2-6	NA	few	CASRGLSGANVLTF	TGTGCCAGCAGGGGCCTGTCTGGGGCCAACGTCCTGACTTTC
TRBV4-1	TRBJ2-4	NA	few	CASSQDAENIQYF	TGCGCCAGCAGCCAAGATGCGGAAAACATTCAGTACTTC
TRBV7-6	TRBJ2-7	TRBD1	NA	CASSPGTGVFEQYF	TGTGCCAGCAGCCCCGGGACAGGGGTTTTCGAGCAGTACTTC
TRBV20-1	TRBJ2-5	NA	NA	CSAQRGQRQETQYF	TGCAGTGCACAAAGAGGGCAGAGACAAGAGACCCAGTACTTC
TRBV19	TRBJ2-1	TRBD2	few	CASTLAGGPDNEQFF	TGTGCCAGTACACTAGCGGGAGGGCCCGACAATGAGCAGTTCTTC
TRBV4-3	TRBJ2-2	NA	few	CASSPSITGELFF	TGCGCCAGCAGCCCTTCTATCACCGGGGAGCTGTTTTTT
TRBV5-8	TRBJ2-4	NA	NA	CASHWGLAKNIQYF	TGTGCCAGCCACTGGGGTTTAGCCAAAAACATTCAGTACTTC
TRBV28	TRBJ1-5	NA	few	CASSLRVGQPQHF	TGTGCCAGCAGTTTACGGGTCGGCCAGCCCCAGCATTTT
TRBV4-1	TRBJ2-7	TRBD1	many	CASSRTGGKSDEQYF	TGCGCCAGCAGTCGCACAGGGGGAAAGTCGGACGAGCAGTACTTC
TRBV12-3/TRBV12-4	TRBJ2-1	TRBD1	NA	CASSLDRDEQFF	TGTGCCAGCAGTCTTGACAGGGATGAGCAGTTCTTC
TRBV6-1	TRBJ2-7	NA	few	CASRKGRAYEQYF	TGTGCCAGCAGGAAGGGAAGGGCCTACGAGCAGTACTTC
TRBV7-6	TRBJ1-2	NA	few	CASSLALPNYGYTF	TGTGCCAGCAGCTTAGCGCTCCCTAACTATGGCTACACCTTC
TRBV7-6	TRBJ2-1	TRBD1	NA	CASSPTKPDRADGQFF	TGTGCCAGCAGCCCGACAAAACCGGACAGGGCCGATGGGCAGTTCTTC
TRBV7-2	TRBJ2-4	TRBD1	medium-sized	CASSESGGYIQYF	TGTGCCAGCAGCGAATCAGGGGGATACATTCAGTACTTC
TRBV20-1	TRBJ2-7	NA	NA	CSALSSSYEQYF	TGCAGTGCTTTGTCGAGCTCCTACGAGCAGTACTTC
TRBV19	TRBJ2-1	TRBD1	few	CASSRGQGHSSYNEQFF	TGTGCCAGTAGTAGGGGACAGGGCCATTCATCCTACAATGAGCAGTTCTTC